Below, 11 T cell receptor beta chains from the same sample are listed, as sequenced in a study of graft-versus-host responses after intestinal transplantation. Sequencing used immunoSEQ multiplex PCR; TCRdb keeps in-frame clones, though not all of them. Of over 8,000 clones in the sample, roughly a third are singletons; the top ten hold roughly an eighth. The plating included 200,000 irradiated, violet-dye-labeled stimulator cells together with 200,000 CFSE-labeled responder cells. Specimen: alloreactive CD8+ T cells from a mixed lymphocyte reaction culture, collected before intestinal transplant. As to subset: CFSE-low proliferating T cells sorted from approximately 6-day pre-transplant mixed lymphocyte reaction (GvH or HvG direction). The receptors stem from a human patient who received an intestinal transplant.

The J gene is TRBJ2-7, the V gene TRBV5-8; 14 bases agree with TRBD2. The ends lost 5 bases at V and 6 bases at J; junction bases unmatched: 13. The germline CDR1 and CDR2 sequences are SGHTS and YDEGEE. The CDR3 length is 17 residues. This CDR3 reads CASRPGTSGGLRGEQYF. The CDR3 DNA reads as TGTGCCAGCAGACCCGGGACTAGCGGGGGCCTCCGGGGCGAGCAGTACTTC.

V is TRBV29-1 and J is TRBJ2-1, with D hard to call. The germline gives CDR1 SQVTM, CDR2 ANQGSEA. There are 18 residues in the CDR3. The V end was cut by 1 base, the J end by 5 bases, with 24 bases between. The CDR3 nucleotides read TGCAGCGTTGAAGTGGGCTCCTTTGGATCGGTTGCCGACAATGAGCAGTTCTTC. Translation gives CSVEVGSFGSVADNEQFF.

The rearrangement links TRBV4-1 to TRBJ2-5; D may be TRBD2 (6 bases). The germline CDR1 and CDR2 sequences are MGHRA and YSYEKL. Trimming pared 0 bases from V and 5 bases from J, leaving 16 bases between. This CDR3 has 16 residues. The CDR3 region is CASSQDYSGAGETQYF. CDR3 coding DNA: TGCGCCAGCAGCCAAGACTATTCTGGGGCGGGGGAGACCCAGTACTTC.

The chain employs TRBV4-1 and TRBJ2-1, with 7 bases aligning to TRBD2. CDR3 length: 13 amino acids. Germline-derived CDR1 and CDR2 are MGHRA and YSYEKL. V was pared by 1 base and J by 14 bases, with 8 bases of the junction left unmatched. This chain's CDR3 is CASSQGWEGREFF. The CDR3 nucleotides are TGCGCCAGCAGCCAAGGGTGGGAGGGGCGGGAGTTCTTC.

There are a few counts of this clone. V gene TRBV4-2 combines with J gene TRBJ2-1, with 8 bases fitting TRBD2. The V gene's germline CDR1 is LGHNA and CDR2 YNFKEQ. J gave up 7 bases and V 4 bases, and 9 bases lay outside the gene matches. The CDR3 runs to 15 residues. CDR3 coding DNA: TGTGCCAGCAGCCTCCGGGAGGGCCGGGAAAATGAGCAGTTCTTC. This gives the protein CASSLREGRENEQFF.

This clone was counted a few times. The chain is built from TRBV28 and TRBJ1-5; TRBD1 aligns across 12 bases. CDR3 size: 16 residues. With 5 bases clipped from V and 4 bases from J, the junction kept 6 bases outside the gene matches. Germline V gene data show CDR1 as MDHEN and CDR2 as SYDVKM. In DNA, the CDR3 is TGTGCCAGCAGTCCCCGGGACAGGGGGCCGAATCAGCCCCAGCATTTT. It encodes CASSPRDRGPNQPQHF.

This chain joins TRBV6-6 and TRBJ1-4; the match to TRBD1 covers 9 bases. CDR3 length equals 16 residues. The V gene end was trimmed by 2 bases and the J gene end by 3 bases; junction bases not matched to a gene: 4. Germline V gene lookup returns CDR1 MNHNY and CDR2 SVGAGI (reference sequence). This CDR3 is CASSYLRDRANEKLFF. In DNA form, the CDR3 reads TGTGCCAGCAGTTACCTCCGGGACAGGGCTAATGAAAAACTGTTTTTT.

This sequence joins TRBV6-5 and TRBJ2-6, with 7 bases fitting TRBD2. The CDR3 is made up of 13 amino acids. V was clipped by 2 bases and J by 9 bases; unmatched bases: 1. Looked up from germline, CDR1 is MNHEY and CDR2 is SVGAGI. The CDR3 region has the DNA TGTGCCAGCAGTTACGGGGAGGGCAACGTCCTGACTTTC. Translation: CASSYGEGNVLTF.

This clone was observed a handful of times. The chain couples TRBV19 to TRBJ2-7, with D tentatively TRBD2 (5 bases). Germline values: CDR1 LNHDA, CDR2 SQIVND (reference sequence). The germline V and J ends were trimmed by 3 bases and 5 bases, with 11 bases remaining between them. The CDR3 contains 13 residues. The CDR3 DNA follows: TGTGCCAGTAGTATCGGGAACGGCCACGAGCAGTACTTC. Encoded protein: CASSIGNGHEQYF.

This clone was observed a single time. The chain uses TRBV5-1 and TRBJ1-1; D gene unclear. Germline assignment: CDR1 SGHRS and CDR2 YFSETQ. The CDR3 totals 14 residues. With 1 base removed from V and 11 bases from J, the gap between germline ends came to 18 bases. The CDR3 nucleotides are TGCGCCAGCAGCTTGACACCGACGGGGAGAAATGCTTTCTTT. This codes for CASSLTPTGRNAFF.

This sequence joins TRBV11-3 and TRBJ2-2; 9 nucleotides match TRBD1. Germline V CDR1 and CDR2: SGHNT, YENEEA. The CDR3 totals 15 residues. Trimming cost V 5 bases and J 5 bases; bases outside gene matches: 6. CDR3 sequence reads: CASSPGTGSTGELFF. The CDR3 nucleotides read TGTGCCAGCAGCCCCGGGACAGGGAGTACCGGGGAGCTGTTTTTT.